A selection of T cell receptor beta chains follows, all from one sample in a study of OX40 agonist ivuxolimab in advanced cancers. TCRdb's table, derived via immunoSEQ multiplex PCR, lists solely in-frame clones and lacks some. Altogether tens of thousands of clones are present, 80% to 85% being singletons, with the ten largest covering around 11%. Sequences were derived from CD4+ or CD8+ T cells sorted from blood, sampled in a trial of the OX40 agonist ivuxolimab. The receptors were gathered from an adult with an advanced solid tumor such as melanoma, head and neck, liver or kidney cancer. The CDR3 runs from the conserved cysteine through the conserved F or W. A D gene is named only where the DNA matches it firmly. Size values are once, few and many counts, or a class for expanded clones, and some rows have none.

D: .
length: 12
V: TRBV27
J: TRBJ2-3
size: once
CDR3: CASSLSPDTQYF
DNA: TGTGCCAGCAGTTTATCCCCAGATACGCAGTATTTT

D: TRBD2
length: 16
V: TRBV19
J: TRBJ2-1
size: .
CDR3: CASRSAGASTGNEQFF
DNA: TGTGCCAGTAGGTCAGCGGGAGCCTCTACGGGAAATGAGCAGTTCTTC

D: .
length: 13
V: TRBV6-5
J: TRBJ1-2
size: .
CDR3: CASLEPGLKGYTF
DNA: TGTGCCTCCTTGGAGCCAGGACTAAAAGGCTACACCTTC

D: TRBD2
length: 18
V: TRBV9
J: TRBJ2-3
size: .
CDR3: CASSVTAGGVLSTDTQYF
DNA: TGTGCCAGCAGCGTAACGGCGGGGGGCGTCTTAAGCACAGATACGCAGTATTTT

D: .
length: 13
V: TRBV6-5
J: TRBJ2-7
size: .
CDR3: CASSYSGSLEQYF
DNA: TGTGCCAGCAGTTACTCGGGTTCCCTCGAGCAGTACTTC

D: .
length: 19
V: TRBV10-3
J: TRBJ1-6
size: few
CDR3: CAISESLVDSNSYNSPLHF
DNA: TGTGCCATCAGTGAGTCCCTGGTCGACAGTAACTCCTATAATTCACCCCTCCACTTT

D: TRBD2
length: 20
V: TRBV6-1
J: TRBJ2-3
size: .
CDR3: CASSEPSGLASGSRADTQYF
DNA: TGTGCCAGCAGTGAACCAAGCGGGTTAGCTAGCGGGAGTCGGGCAGATACGCAGTATTTT

D: TRBD1
length: 17
V: TRBV10-3
J: TRBJ2-1
size: .
CDR3: CAISESTGGVPYNEQFF
DNA: TGTGCCATCAGTGAGTCCACAGGGGGCGTTCCCTACAATGAGCAGTTCTTC

D: .
length: 14
V: TRBV7-2
J: TRBJ2-2
size: .
CDR3: CASSISRTTGELFF
DNA: TGTGCCAGCAGCATCAGCCGGACCACCGGGGAGCTGTTTTTT

D: TRBD1
length: 21
V: TRBV28
J: TRBJ2-6
size: .
CDR3: CASSLYGWGGTGSSGANVLTF
DNA: TGTGCCAGCAGTTTATATGGCTGGGGGGGGACAGGGTCCTCTGGGGCCAACGTCCTGACTTTC

D: TRBD2
length: 16
V: TRBV2
J: TRBJ2-3
size: .
CDR3: CASGGGLVPFTDTQYF
DNA: TGTGCCAGCGGGGGGGGACTAGTCCCCTTCACAGATACGCAGTATTTT

D: TRBD2
length: 17
V: TRBV9
J: TRBJ2-2
size: .
CDR3: CASSVRAGTSGTGELFF
DNA: TGTGCCAGCAGCGTGAGAGCCGGGACTAGCGGCACCGGGGAGCTGTTTTTT

D: .
length: 15
V: TRBV7-2
J: TRBJ1-5
size: few
CDR3: CASSLDWGYNQPQHF
DNA: TGTGCCAGCAGCTTGGACTGGGGATACAATCAGCCCCAGCATTTT

D: .
length: 15
V: TRBV5-1
J: TRBJ2-2
size: once
CDR3: CASSPTIVNTGELFF
DNA: TGCGCCAGCAGCCCCACAATAGTGAACACCGGGGAGCTGTTTTTT

D: .
length: 14
V: TRBV28
J: TRBJ1-3
size: .
CDR3: CASSLGGSGNTIYF
DNA: TGTGCCAGCAGTTTGGGCGGCTCTGGAAACACCATATATTTT

D: .
length: 13
V: TRBV5-4
J: TRBJ2-5
size: .
CDR3: CASSRDLGGTQYF
DNA: TGTGCCAGCAGCCGGGACCTGGGGGGGACCCAGTACTTC

D: .
length: 15
V: TRBV4-1
J: TRBJ1-5
size: .
CDR3: CASSQDHKGGQPQHF
DNA: TGCGCCAGCAGCCAAGATCATAAGGGCGGTCAGCCCCAGCATTTT

D: .
length: 16
V: TRBV28
J: TRBJ1-1
size: .
CDR3: CASSFFERRQYTEAFF
DNA: TGTGCCAGCAGTTTCTTCGAGAGGCGGCAGTACACTGAAGCTTTCTTT

D: TRBD2
length: 13
V: TRBV4-3
J: TRBJ2-5
size: .
CDR3: CASSPSGSQTQYF
DNA: TGCGCCAGCAGCCCTAGCGGGAGCCAGACCCAGTACTTC

D: TRBD1
length: 15
V: TRBV5-4
J: TRBJ2-1
size: .
CDR3: CASSAGQDGYNEQFF
DNA: TGTGCCAGCAGCGCGGGACAGGATGGATACAATGAGCAGTTCTTC